This record looks at one T cell receptor beta chain sequence and its context. The antigen remains unidentified. This specimen comes from a study of T cell responses to AZD1222 COVID-19 vaccine. Study observations and caveats: All repertoire sampling was performed exclusively after the peak T cell response.

Only in-frame clones appear in the TCRdb table, and some are missing; sequencing was by immunoSEQ multiplex PCR. The table records 100,000 to 110,000 clones, around nine tenths of them present only once. This CDR3 has 12 amino acids. Germline CDR1 is SQVTM and CDR2 is ANQGSEA. V lost 5 bases to trimming and J lost 8 bases, with 15 bases between them. The sequencing here drew on peripheral blood, taken on day 0 of AZD1222 vaccination. The TCR comes from an adult in good health. The V call is TRBV29-1, the J call TRBJ1-2; D unresolved. Here the CDR3 DNA reads TGCAGCGTTCCTTTCGAGGGTGGGGGCTACACCTTC. The encoded protein is CSVPFEGGGYTF.